This TCR beta chain came from a study of cytomegalovirus exposure and HLA in healthy donors. PCR employed 60 Vbeta and 13 Jbeta primers. TCRdb's copy holds only in-frame clones and misses some; the assay was immunoSEQ multiplex PCR. Of over 150,000 clones listed, approximately 81% are singletons. Germline loops: CDR1 SGHNT, CDR2 YENEEA. V shed 3 bases, J shed 4 bases, and the junction held 3 bases outside the gene matches. This CDR3 region has 14 residues. The J gene is TRBJ2-5, the V gene TRBV11-3; 9 bases line up with TRBD2. Input material: PBMCs. The sequence derives from a man between 25 and 39 years old in good health and CMV-seropositive. The CDR3 is CASSLAGGGETQYF. CDR3 nucleotides: TGTGCCAGCAGCTTGGCGGGAGGGGGAGAGACCCAGTACTTC.